A single sample gave rise to the 21 T cell receptor beta chains below, sequenced in a study of OX40 agonist ivuxolimab in advanced cancers. Sequencing used immunoSEQ multiplex PCR; TCRdb keeps in-frame clones, though not all of them. In the table there are around 100,000 clones, about 90% of which are singletons. Source: CD4+ or CD8+ T cells sorted from blood, taken in a trial of the OX40 agonist ivuxolimab. The source of these receptors is an adult with an advanced solid tumor such as melanoma, head and neck, liver or kidney cancer.

The V gene is TRBV7-8, the J gene TRBJ1-5; D perhaps matches TRBD1 (5 bases). Deletions cut 5 bases from V and 1 base from J, with 18 bases between. This CDR3 region has 17 residues. Germline lookup yields CDR1 SGHVS and CDR2 FQNEAQ. In DNA form, the CDR3 reads TGTGCCAGCAGCACCCGACTGGGGCGAAAAAGCAATCAGCCCCAGCATTTT. It specifies CASSTRLGRKSNQPQHF.

The chain links TRBV19 to TRBJ2-7; 7 bases align to TRBD1. Germline V lookup: CDR1 LNHDA, CDR2 SQIVND (reference sequence). CDR3 length: 15 amino acids. With 3 bases clipped from V and 1 base from J, the junction kept 6 bases outside the gene matches. CDR3 nucleotide sequence: TGTGCCAGTAGTATTACCGGGACAGAGTCCTACGAGCAGTACTTC. Its translation: CASSITGTESYEQYF.

This clone was detected only a few times. Distinct nucleotide sequences in the sample also encode this CDR3. This rearrangement joins TRBV19 to TRBJ1-1; 8 nucleotides agree with TRBD1. The V and J ends lost 4 bases and 2 bases, in that order; junction bases with no gene match: 6. The CDR3 length is 15 residues. Germline CDR1 LNHDA, CDR2 SQIVND (reference sequence). In DNA form, the CDR3 reads TGTGCCAGTAGTAAAACAGGGGGGTCAAACACTGAAGCTTTCTTT. Translated, it gives CASSKTGGSNTEAFF.

The rearrangement joins TRBV10-1 to TRBJ2-1, with TRBD2 matching over 7 bases. J gave up 7 bases and V 2 bases, and 8 bases lay outside the gene matches. The CDR3 has 15 residues. The V gene's germline CDR1 is WNHNN and CDR2 SYGVQD (reference sequence). CDR3 sequence reads: CASSEQAGRSNEQFF. CDR3 DNA: TGCGCCAGCAGTGAGCAAGCGGGGCGCAGTAATGAGCAGTTCTTC.

V usage is TRBV28 and J usage is TRBJ2-1; D unresolved. Trimming pared 4 bases from V and 8 bases from J, leaving 15 bases between. This CDR3 region has 14 residues. Germline values: CDR1 MDHEN, CDR2 SYDVKM. CDR3 nucleotide sequence: TGTGCCAGCAGTTATCCTCCCCTGGGGTATGAGCAGTTCTTC. Its protein is CASSYPPLGYEQFF.

The chain employs TRBV28 and TRBJ1-2, with 8 bases identical to TRBD1. The ends lost 2 bases at V and 5 bases at J; junction bases unmatched: 4. CDR1 is MDHEN, CDR2 SYDVKM, per germline. The length of the CDR3 is 14 residues. The CDR3 DNA follows: TGTGCCAGCAGTTTAAACAGGGGGGGGTATGGCTACACCTTC. The encoded protein is CASSLNRGGYGYTF.

The J gene is TRBJ1-1, the V gene TRBV6-1; TRBD1 matches 8 bases. V gave up 7 bases and J gave up 1 base; unmatched junction bases: 2. This CDR3 contains 13 residues. Germline V CDR1 and CDR2: MNHNS, SASEGT. The CDR3 sequence is CASIGTGNTEAFF. The CDR3 DNA follows: TGTGCCAGCATTGGGACAGGGAACACTGAAGCTTTCTTT.

V is TRBV6-1 and J is TRBJ2-1, with TRBD1 as a possible D gene (5 bases). The CDR3 is made up of 15 amino acids. Between the trimmed V and J ends, which lost 3 bases and 6 bases, there was a span of 15 bases. CDR1 is MNHNS and CDR2 is SASEGT in the germline V gene. CDR3 nucleotide sequence: TGTGCCAGCAGTGAGACAGCGATTTCCGGCAATGAGCAGTTCTTC. It translates to CASSETAISGNEQFF.

The CDR3 DNA reads as TGTGCCAGTAGGGACAGGGGGCAACCCGGGGAGCTGTTTTTT. As protein: CASRDRGQPGELFF. V usage is TRBV19 and J usage is TRBJ2-2; TRBD1 matches at 11 bases. CDR3 length: 14 amino acids. V shed 6 bases and J 6 bases; nucleotides not matched to a gene: 3. CDR1 LNHDA and CDR2 SQIVND come from the germline V gene (reference sequence).

The rearrangement uses TRBV5-6 and TRBJ1-3; D ambiguous. V lost 4 bases to trimming and J lost 4 bases, with 12 bases between them. Germline V gene lookup returns CDR1 SGHDT and CDR2 YYEEEE. The CDR3 extends over 14 amino acids. CDR3 residues: CASSTYLYGNTIYF. The CDR3 bases are TGTGCCAGCAGCACTTACCTTTACGGAAACACCATATATTTT. The whole variable domain, remainder taken from reference TRBV5-6 and TRBJ1-3, is DAGVTQSPTHLIKTRGQQVTLRCSPKSGHDTVSWYQQALGQGPQFIFQYYEEEERQRGNFPDRFSGHQFPNYSSELNVNALLLGDSALYLCASSTYLYGNTIYFGEGSWLTVV.

V is TRBV15 and J is TRBJ1-5; D call uncertain. The CDR3 totals 14 residues. Germline V gives CDR1 LNHNV, CDR2 YYDKDF (reference sequence). The V and J ends lost 0 bases and 6 bases respectively, with 9 bases between them. CDR3 sequence reads: CATSRDAGSQPQHF. DNA of the CDR3: TGTGCCACCAGCAGAGATGCCGGCAGTCAGCCCCAGCATTTT.

V and J are TRBV5-1 and TRBJ1-4; TRBD1 agrees at 8 bases. Germline lookup yields CDR1 SGHRS and CDR2 YFSETQ. CDR3 size: 14 residues. The ends lost 4 bases at V and 5 bases at J; junction bases unmatched: 4. The CDR3 spells CASSMDRVNEKLFF. Here the CDR3 DNA reads TGCGCCAGCAGCATGGACAGGGTGAATGAAAAACTGTTTTTT.

This clone was picked up one time. The V gene is TRBV6-1, the J gene TRBJ2-1; D is unclear. Germline CDR1 and CDR2: MNHNS and SASEGT. Deletions cut 7 bases from V and 6 bases from J, with 7 bases between. This CDR3 region has 11 residues. The CDR3 region has the DNA TGTGCCAGCAAGGGCGTCAATGAGCAGTTCTTC. Translated, it gives CASKGVNEQFF.

The chain joins TRBV6-6 to TRBJ2-7; TRBD2 matches at 10 bases. Trimming removed 5 bases from V and 0 bases from J; junction bases left unmatched: 7. Germline V gene sequence: CDR1 MNHNY, CDR2 SVGAGI (reference sequence). The CDR3 contains 16 residues. CDR3 sequence reads: CASSNPGLANSYEQYF. The CDR3 nucleotides are TGTGCCAGCAGTAATCCGGGACTAGCGAACTCCTACGAGCAGTACTTC.

V is TRBV4-1 and J is TRBJ1-2, with TRBD1 as a possible D gene (5 bases). V was trimmed by 2 bases and J by 8 bases, leaving 18 bases between them. The CDR3 length is 15 residues. Germline V gives CDR1 MGHRA, CDR2 YSYEKL. CDR3 region: CASSQKGTGRPGYTF. CDR3 in DNA: TGCGCCAGCAGCCAAAAGGGGACCGGGCGCCCGGGCTACACCTTC.

The chain joins TRBV6-5 to TRBJ1-3; 8 bases agree with TRBD1. CDR1 and CDR2 from the germline V gene are MNHEY and SVGAGI. Trimming took 6 bases from V and 2 from J; bases not matched to a gene: 3. There are 14 residues in the CDR3. CDR3 amino acids: CASRTGGTGNTIYF. CDR3 nucleotide sequence: TGTGCCAGCAGAACAGGGGGAACTGGAAACACCATATATTTT.

The chain links TRBV30 to TRBJ1-4; D might be TRBD1 (5 bases). Trimming pared 7 bases from V and 4 bases from J, leaving 13 bases between. CDR3 length: 13 amino acids. Germline V CDR1 and CDR2: GTSNPN, SVGIG (reference sequence). CDR3 sequence: CAFLPGRNEKLFF. Written as DNA, the CDR3 is TGTGCCTTCCTGCCAGGGCGTAATGAAAAACTGTTTTTT.

The chain combines TRBV30 with TRBJ2-7; either TRBD1 or TRBD2 may supply D (6 bases each). Germline loops: CDR1 GTSNPN, CDR2 SVGIG (reference sequence). This CDR3 contains 11 residues. The CDR3 nucleotides are TGTGCTGGGAGCAGGGGAGGTGAGCAGTACTTC. Protein product: CAGSRGGEQYF.

The chain has TRBV5-4 and TRBJ1-4; TRBD1 agrees at 8 bases. The CDR3 totals 15 residues. With V trimmed by 2 bases and J by 7 bases, 7 bases remained unmatched. Germline-derived CDR1 and CDR2 are SGHNT and YYREEE (reference sequence). The CDR3 region is CASSFRAGGGEKLFF. The CDR3 DNA is TGTGCCAGCAGCTTTCGGGCAGGGGGCGGTGAAAAACTGTTTTTT.

The chain employs TRBV6-6 and TRBJ1-1, with D tentatively TRBD1 (5 bases). The CDR3 is made up of 12 amino acids. The ends were cut back, 8 bases at V and 8 bases at J, with 15 bases in the middle. The germline V gene encodes CDR1 MNHNY and CDR2 SVGAGI (reference sequence). CDR3 in DNA: TGTGCCAGCTCTGGGGGAAACAGGGAAGCTTTCTTT. This codes for CASSGGNREAFF.

V usage is TRBV19 and J usage is TRBJ1-1; D possibly corresponds to TRBD1 (6 bases). Germline V gene sequence: CDR1 LNHDA, CDR2 SQIVND (reference sequence). V lost 2 bases, J lost 0 bases, and 13 bases lay in between. This CDR3 contains 16 residues. The DNA for the CDR3 is TGTGCCAGTAGTATATCTGGGACACTGATGAACACTGAAGCTTTCTTT. It translates to CASSISGTLMNTEAFF.